This TCR beta chain was sequenced during a study of blood T cell repertoires in COVID-19. Study-wide background: Some COVID-19 samples were acute and others convalescent; all came from the United States, Italy and Spain. Nucleic acid was either cDNA or gDNA, and it came from T cells, B-cell-depleted T cells, or PBMCs.

In the original analysis: Nucleated cell number was recorded as an estimate derived from reference gene primer amplification. Using immunoSEQ multiplex PCR, the repertoire was profiled, and TCRdb retains in-frame clones only, with some absent. The V and J calls and clone size are taken from that table; D and trimming were inferred from the DNA. The profile shows 50,000 or so clones, more than 80% of them singletons. CDR3 length: 15 residues. The germline V and J ends were trimmed by 2 bases and 10 bases, with 15 bases remaining between them. The V gene's germline CDR1 is SNHLY and CDR2 FYNNEI. The TCR comes from a man in his 70s with active COVID-19. The specimen was peripheral blood. The rearrangement uses TRBV2 and TRBJ1-6; D might be TRBD1 (5 bases). CDR3 coding DNA: TGTGCCAGCAGTGAACTGACAGCAGGGATCTCACCCCTCCACTTT. It encodes CASSELTAGISPLHF. Using reference TRBV2 and TRBJ1-6 for the parts outside the CDR3, the full variable domain is EPEVTQTPSHQVTQMGQEVILRCVPISNHLYFYWYRQILGQKVEFLVSFYNNEISEKSEIFDDQFSVERPDGSNFTLKIRSTKLEDSAMYFCASSELTAGISPLHFGNGTRLTVT.